This T cell receptor (beta chain) is from a study of shared clonotypes between healthy human individuals. The ends were cut back, 3 bases at V and 2 bases at J, with 16 bases in the middle. Germline CDR1 reads MDHEN; CDR2 reads SYDVKM. The CDR3 runs to 16 residues. TCRdb keeps only in-frame clones here, not all; method: immunoSEQ multiplex PCR. The repertoire holds some 1.5 million clones, roughly 96% seen once, with 1% to 1.5% in the top ten. Sequencing was carried out using naive CD4+ T cells sorted from blood. The subset was: CD45RA+ positively selected. The sequence derives from a young man in good health. The chain recombines TRBV28 with TRBJ1-1, with D unclear. CDR3 sequence (DNA): TGTGCCAGCAGTTTGCCCTCGGACGGATTTAACACTGAAGCTTTCTTT. Translating it yields CASSLPSDGFNTEAFF.